This TCR beta chain was profiled in a study of human versus mouse CDR3 diversity and MHC coevolution. This clone was seen only once. The antigen remains unidentified. The repertoire was sequenced with immunoSEQ multiplex PCR; TCRdb's copy has only in-frame clones and lacks some. The table records about 81,000 clones, around 93% of them present only once. Study results and limitations: Among all groups, two of three human donors showed least clonal inequality. About 1.6 million TCR beta clonotypes were estimated for humans, the largest repertoire. Human T cells underwent selection on roughly 6 different MHC II alleles.

Material for sequencing was naive CD4+ T cells from blood. The subset: CD45RO-negative CD62L-positive naive CD4 T cells. The source of this sequence is a person aged 25 to 69 in good health.

CDR3 in DNA: TGTGCCAGTAGTGTGACAGGGGGGGTAACTGAAGCTTTCTTT. This sequence encodes CASSVTGGVTEAFF. The chain has TRBV19 and TRBJ1-1; the match to TRBD1 covers 9 bases. Germline lookup yields CDR1 LNHDA and CDR2 SQIVND (reference sequence). The CDR3 has 14 residues. V lost 5 bases and J lost 5; bases outside the gene matches: 6.